The 18 T cell receptor beta chains below all came from one sample that was sequenced in a study of cytomegalovirus exposure and HLA in healthy donors (TCRdb year 2017). Receptor amplification or capture employed the immunoSEQ multiplex PCR assay. The multiplex PCR relied on a mix of 60 forward primers for TCR Vbeta segments and 13 reverse primers for TCR Jbeta segments. TCRdb mirrors the immuneACCESS table, restricted to in-frame sequences. Some clones are absent from its copies; in checked studies, under half trace to an unresolved V gene, and the reason for the others is unknown. This sample comprises roughly 89,000 clones, less than 80% of them detected only once. The ten largest clones represent around a fifth of the sample. The sequencing sample was made of PBMCs. The receptors originated from a woman between 50 and 59 years old in good health and CMV-seropositive.

The J gene is TRBJ2-3, the V gene TRBV7-2; D might be TRBD1 (6 bases). Trimming cost V 5 bases and J 1 base, with 16 bases left between them. Germline CDR1 reads SGHTA; CDR2 reads FQGNSA. The CDR3 sequence is 16 residues long. The CDR3 sequence: CASSPRSGAGTDTQYF. CDR3 bases: TGTGCCAGCAGCCCACGCTCAGGGGCGGGCACAGATACGCAGTATTTT.

Comment on this clone: Relative to the germline gene, one junction end is altered; a read error may explain this. The chain employs TRBV7-2 and TRBJ2-1, with TRBD1 matching 8 bases. Germline V gene sequence: CDR1 SGHTA, CDR2 FQGNSA. The CDR3 extends over 12 amino acids. CDR3 residues: CASSSTDRVWIF. For the CDR3, the DNA is TGTGCCAGCAGCTCGACGGACAGGGTGTGGATCTTC.

Note on this clone: The same CDR3 is also encoded by other DNA sequences in this sample. V is TRBV10-2 and J is TRBJ1-5; tentative D call: TRBD1 (5 bases). Trimming left V 3 bases short and J 4 bases short, with 10 bases between. Per the germline V gene, CDR1 is WSHSY and CDR2 is SAAADI. This CDR3 comprises 14 residues. The CDR3 DNA reads as TGCGCCAGCAGTGACAGGGATCTGAATCAGCCCCAGCATTTT. This translates into CASSDRDLNQPQHF.

The CDR3 reads CASSTGLAGGSSYEQYF. The CDR3 region has the DNA TGTGCCAGCTCAACGGGACTAGCGGGGGGGAGCTCCTACGAGCAGTACTTC. V and J are TRBV18 and TRBJ2-7; 16 bases fit TRBD2. Germline lookup yields CDR1 KGHSH and CDR2 LQKENI. This CDR3 is 17 amino acids long. The V segment lost 5 bases and the J segment 0 bases; nucleotides outside the gene matches: 4.

This chain joins TRBV30 and TRBJ2-1; perhaps TRBD1 as D (5 bases). V was cut by 0 bases and J by 7 bases, with 16 bases left in between. Germline CDR1 GTSNPN, CDR2 SVGIG (reference sequence). This CDR3 spans 15 amino acids. CDR3 sequence: CAWSVPRAYKNEQFF. The CDR3 bases are TGTGCCTGGAGTGTACCCAGGGCGTATAAGAATGAGCAGTTCTTC.

This clone was seen only a few times. DNA for the CDR3: TGTGCCAGCAGCAAAGCCAATACTAGCGAAGGGGAGAACTACGAGCAGTACTTC. It specifies CASSKANTSEGENYEQYF. This chain links TRBV21-1 with TRBJ2-7; TRBD2 is taken as the D call from the table, unchecked against the DNA. TRBV21-1 is annotated as a pseudogene. This CDR3 region has 18 residues.

The chain carries TRBV5-1 and TRBJ2-3; D ambiguous. Germline CDR1 SGHRS, CDR2 YFSETQ. The germline V and J ends were trimmed by 5 bases and 6 bases, with 16 bases remaining between them. The CDR3 runs 14 residues. The CDR3 bases are TGCGCCAGCAGGCCGGGTACTTCAACTGATACGCAGTATTTT. Amino acids: CASRPGTSTDTQYF.

The V gene is TRBV5-1, the J gene TRBJ2-2; TRBD2 matches 12 bases. The CDR3 is 16 residues long. The V and J ends lost 6 bases and 6 bases, in that order; junction bases with no gene match: 9. Germline loops: CDR1 SGHRS, CDR2 YFSETQ. The CDR3 loop is CASNVPSGGAAGELFF. Here the CDR3 DNA reads TGCGCCAGCAACGTACCTAGCGGGGGGGCCGCCGGGGAGCTGTTTTTT.

This clone was seen a few times. The genes are TRBV28 and TRBJ2-4, with D perhaps TRBD1 (6 bases). V was trimmed by 3 bases and J by 0 bases, leaving 15 bases between them. The CDR3 extends over 17 amino acids. Germline V gives CDR1 MDHEN, CDR2 SYDVKM. In nucleotides, the CDR3 is TGTGCCAGCAGTTTGGGGCCTTTGGACAGAGCCAAAAACATTCAGTACTTC. The encoded protein is CASSLGPLDRAKNIQYF.

The J gene is TRBJ2-1, the V gene TRBV9, with a tentative D call TRBD1 (6 bases). This CDR3 is 14 amino acids long. Trimming left V 6 bases short and J 6 bases short, with 16 bases between. CDR1 is SGDLS and CDR2 is YYNGEE in the germline V gene. The CDR3 spells CASTPWAGVNEQFF. The CDR3 DNA sequence: TGTGCCAGCACTCCCTGGGCAGGGGTCAATGAGCAGTTCTTC. Using reference TRBV9 and TRBJ2-1 for the parts outside the CDR3, the full variable domain is DSGVTQTPKHLITATGQRVTLRCSPRSGDLSVYWYQQSLDQGLQFLIQYYNGEERAKGNILERFSAQQFPDLHSELNLSSLELGDSALYFCASTPWAGVNEQFFGPGTRLTVL.

Details on this clone: The DNA is omitted, as the CDR3 cannot be located on it reliably, and the CDR3 follows TCRdb's listing. The genes are TRBV6-5 and TRBJ2-3; the D call TRBD2 from the table was never checked on the DNA. The CDR3 comprises 16 residues, both ends counted. Germline values: CDR1 MNHEY, CDR2 SVGAGI. The CDR3 loop is CASSSSTSGDTDTQYF.

The V and J genes are TRBV4-2 and TRBJ2-3; D not certain. Germline-derived CDR1 and CDR2 are LGHNA and YNFKEQ. V gave up 0 bases and J gave up 2 bases, with 12 bases separating them. CDR3 length equals 16 residues. The CDR3 DNA reads TGTGCCAGCAGCCAAGATAGATCAACGCTCACAGATACGCAGTATTTT. Encoded protein: CASSQDRSTLTDTQYF.

In its sample, this clone was seen a few times. The chain is built from TRBV27 and TRBJ2-7; D not resolved. There are 14 residues in the CDR3. Deletions cut 6 bases from V and 2 bases from J, with 14 bases between. From germline, CDR1 is MNHEY and CDR2 SMNVEV (reference sequence). The CDR3 DNA follows: TGTGCCAGCAGGCCGAGGAGCTCCACCTACGAGCAGTACTTC. As protein: CASRPRSSTYEQYF.

This chain links TRBV2 with TRBJ1-1, with D uncertain. In germline, CDR1 is SNHLY, CDR2 FYNNEI. Trimming cost V 6 bases and J 3 bases, with 11 bases left between them. The CDR3 contains 13 residues. The CDR3 loop reads CASRLRAYTEAFF. The CDR3 DNA follows: TGTGCCAGCAGGTTGAGGGCATACACTGAAGCTTTCTTT.

The V call is TRBV7-9, the J call TRBJ1-6; 9 bases fit TRBD1. The junction had 6 bases not matched to a gene; V was cut back by 5 bases and J by 10 bases. The germline V gene encodes CDR1 SEHNR and CDR2 FQNEAQ (reference sequence). The CDR3 is 14 residues long. CDR3 sequence reads: CASSMGQGSSPLHF. The CDR3 nucleotides are TGTGCCAGCAGCATGGGACAGGGAAGCTCACCCCTCCACTTT.

This rearrangement joins TRBV5-1 to TRBJ2-7; 11 nucleotides line up with TRBD2. The CDR3 is 15 amino acids. Germline assignment: CDR1 SGHRS and CDR2 YFSETQ. V trimming: 4 bases; J trimming: 3 bases; junction bases outside the gene matches: 6. This CDR3 reads CASSPLAGANYEQYF. The CDR3 coding sequence is TGCGCCAGCAGCCCACTAGCGGGGGCCAACTACGAGCAGTACTTC.

This chain connects TRBV18 to TRBJ1-1; TRBD1 matches 7 bases. V lost 0 bases, J lost 6 bases, and 10 bases stayed unmatched. This CDR3 has 16 amino acids. Germline V gene data show CDR1 as KGHSH and CDR2 as LQKENI. CDR3 nucleotide sequence: TGTGCCAGCTCACCACCATTGGGTACAGGGGTGGCTGAAGCTTTCTTT. It is translated as CASSPPLGTGVAEAFF.

This clone has just a few counts. The J gene is TRBJ1-4, the V gene TRBV27; a weak D match, TRBD1 (6 bases). V dropped 6 bases and J dropped 0 bases, with 11 bases sitting between them. The V gene's germline CDR1 is MNHEY and CDR2 SMNVEV (reference sequence). This CDR3 has 15 residues. This CDR3 reads CASRTGLATNEKLFF. The CDR3, as DNA: TGTGCCAGCAGGACAGGACTAGCAACTAATGAAAAACTGTTTTTT. The variable domain in full, with the rest retrieved from reference TRBV27 and TRBJ1-4, is EAQVTQNPRYLITVTGKKLTVTCSQNMNHEYMSWYRQDPGLGLRQIYYSMNVEVTDKGDVPEGYKVSRKEKRNFPLILESPSPNQTSLYFCASRTGLATNEKLFFGSGTQLSVL.